The rows below give T cell receptor beta chains drawn from one sample of a study of cytomegalovirus exposure and HLA in healthy donors. The table came from immunoSEQ multiplex PCR; TCRdb's copy has only in-frame clones and leaves some out. The table includes around 140,000 clones, 65% to 85% detected once. Input material: PBMCs. These receptors were taken from a male donor in good health and CMV-seronegative. CDR3s include the opening cysteine and the closing phenylalanine or tryptophan. D genes are given only for firm matches. Clone size is shown for a subset of rows, as once, few, many or a class of expanded clone.

d_call,v_call,j_call,clone_size,cdr3_nt,cdr3_aa
-,TRBV1,TRBJ2-5,-,TGCACCAGCAGGGGGACTAAGTACTTC,CTSRGTKYF
-,TRBV7-2,TRBJ2-5,-,TGTGCCAGCAGCCAAGGCCCAGGAGGGACCCAGTACTTC,CASSQGPGGTQYF
TRBD2,TRBV4-2,TRBJ2-1,-,TGTGCCAGCAGCCAACCTCCAGGGGGCGGGCTAGCGGGAGGGTTTAATGAGCAGTTCTTC,CASSQPPGGGLAGGFNEQFF
-,TRBV6-1,TRBJ2-7,-,TGTGCCAGCAACAGGGCGAGTTTTTACGAGCAGTACTTC,CASNRASFYEQYF
-,TRBV7-3,TRBJ1-6,few,TGTGCCAGCAGCTTTTACGGCGGGGGGAATTCACCCCTCCACTTT,CASSFYGGGNSPLHF
TRBD2,TRBV7-8,TRBJ2-5,-,TGTGCCAGCAGCTTAGCACCTAGCGGGGGCCCCGGCGAGACCCAGTACTTC,CASSLAPSGGPGETQYF
-,TRBV2,TRBJ2-3,-,TGTGCCAGCAGTGAAGCCCTAGTGGTGAATACGCAGTATTTT,CASSEALVVNTQYF
TRBD2,TRBV7-2,TRBJ2-3,-,TGTGCCAGCAGCTTAGTAGCGGGGGGATTGGCAGATACGCAGTATTTT,CASSLVAGGLADTQYF
TRBD1,TRBV2,TRBJ1-2,-,TGTGCCAGCAGTCGGAGACAGGGAAACTATGGCTACACCTTC,CASSRRQGNYGYTF
TRBD1,TRBV5-8,TRBJ1-1,few,TGTGCCAGCAGCTATGGACAGGGGGAGATGAACACTGAAGCTTTCTTT,CASSYGQGEMNTEAFF
TRBD2,TRBV19,TRBJ2-1,few,TGTGCCAGTAGTAGGACTAGCGATGAGCAGTTCTTC,CASSRTSDEQFF
-,TRBV9,TRBJ2-7,-,TGTGCCAGCAGCGTCGGGCACGGGAGCTCCTACGAGCAGTACTTC,CASSVGHGSSYEQYF
TRBD1,TRBV10-2,TRBJ1-2,once,TGCGCCAGCACAACAGGGGTCGGCTACACCTTC,CASTTGVGYTF
TRBD1,TRBV7-6,TRBJ1-5,-,TGTGCCAGCAGCCCGGGGCAGGGGGCGCATGGACAGCATTTT,CASSPGQGAHGQHF
-,TRBV27,TRBJ1-2,-,TGTGCCAGCAGTCCCAGGCAAAGGACAGCTAACTATGGCTACACCTTC,CASSPRQRTANYGYTF
TRBD1,TRBV7-9,TRBJ1-1,once,TGTGCCAGCAGCTTATTTGGGACAGCTGGGGACACTGAAGCTTTCTTT,CASSLFGTAGDTEAFF
TRBD2,TRBV11-2,TRBJ2-1,-,TGTGCCAGCAGGGGACTAGCGGGTCGCAGTCCGGTAGATGAGCAGTTCTTC,CASRGLAGRSPVDEQFF
-,TRBV19,TRBJ1-1,once,TGTGCCAGTAGTAGTTACAGAAACACTGAAGCTTTCTTT,CASSSYRNTEAFF
TRBD2,TRBV15,TRBJ2-2,-,TGTGCCACCAGCAGAGCTAGCGGGAGGGGGCACGGGGAGCTGTTTTTT,CATSRASGRGHGELFF
TRBD2,TRBV27,TRBJ2-2,-,TGTGCCAGCAGTTACCGGACTAGCGGGGGGGCTCGGACCGGGGAGCTGTTTTTT,CASSYRTSGGARTGELFF
-,TRBV18,TRBJ2-1,-,TGTGCCAGCTCACCCACACAGGACAATGAGCAGTTCTTC,CASSPTQDNEQFF
-,TRBV19,TRBJ2-4,once,TGTGCCAGTAGTAGCGGACAGACTCTGAACATTCAGTACTTC,CASSSGQTLNIQYF
TRBD1,TRBV7-9,TRBJ1-1,-,TGTGCCAGCAGCTTTCTGGGACAGCTGAACACTGAAGCTTTCTTT,CASSFLGQLNTEAFF
-,TRBV18,TRBJ2-2,-,TGTGCCAGCTCACCGGGGGCCGGGGTGAACACCGGGGAGCTGTTTTTT,CASSPGAGVNTGELFF
TRBD2,TRBV9,TRBJ2-1,-,TGTGCCAGCAGCTCCCAGCGGGGGGGGACCTACAATGAGCAGTTCTTC,CASSSQRGGTYNEQFF
-,TRBV21-1,TRBJ1-5,-,TGTGCCAGCAGCAACTTGGCTCAGGTCAGGAACGGCAATCAGCCCCAGCATTTT,CASSNLAQVRNGNQPQHF
TRBD1,TRBV19,TRBJ1-5,few,TGTGCCAGTAGCCCACGGGGACAGGAACGATTTCAGCCCCAGCATTTT,CASSPRGQERFQPQHF
-,TRBV5-1,TRBJ1-2,-,TGCGCCAGCAGCTTGGAGTCAGGCCCCTATGGCTACACCTTC,CASSLESGPYGYTF
-,TRBV19,TRBJ1-4,-,TGTGCCAGTAGTTCCGACCCGGTGTGGGTGGAGGAAAAACTGTTTTTT,CASSSDPVWVEEKLFF
-,TRBV5-6,TRBJ2-1,-,TGTGCCAGCAGCTTGGGGGCTAGCTTCTCCTACAATGAGCAGTTCTTC,CASSLGASFSYNEQFF
TRBD1,TRBV29-1,TRBJ1-1,-,TGCAGCGGTTTACAGGGGGGGAACACTGAAGCTTTCTTT,CSGLQGGNTEAFF
TRBD1,TRBV6-6,TRBJ2-3,-,TGTGCCAGCAGTAACCGAGACAGGGTTATAGATACGCAGTATTTT,CASSNRDRVIDTQYF
TRBD2,TRBV6-6,TRBJ2-5,-,TGTGCCAGCAGTTACGGGAGGACTAGCAGAGAGACCCAGTACTTC,CASSYGRTSRETQYF
TRBD2,TRBV9,TRBJ2-5,-,TGTGCCAGCAACCGTGGGGGACTAGCGGGAGTAGAGACCCAGTACTTC,CASNRGGLAGVETQYF
TRBD2,TRBV7-9,TRBJ2-5,-,TGTGCCAGCAGCTTAGGGACTAGCAGGAGGGCCCGAGAGACCCAGTACTTC,CASSLGTSRRARETQYF
-,TRBV9,TRBJ2-1,few,TGTGCCAGCAGCGTAGATCCATCCTACAATGAGCAGTTCTTC,CASSVDPSYNEQFF
-,TRBV6-5,TRBJ2-5,-,TGTGCCAGCAGTTACCTCGGCAGGGCCCAAGAGACCCAGTACTTC,CASSYLGRAQETQYF
-,TRBV4-1,TRBJ2-3,once,TGCGCCAGCAGCCAAGGTCTTTTGCGACAGGAGAACACAGATACGCAGTATTTT,CASSQGLLRQENTDTQYF
-,TRBV2,TRBJ1-1,-,TGTGCCAGCAAGGTGCTTGTCGGGGCGGGGACTGAAGCTTTCTTT,CASKVLVGAGTEAFF
TRBD1,TRBV4-1,TRBJ1-1,-,TGCGCCAGCAGCCGCTCGCAGACAGGGGAAGGCACTGAAGCTTTCTTT,CASSRSQTGEGTEAFF
-,TRBV7-9,TRBJ2-7,-,TGTGCCAGCAGTGAAGCTTACGGGCAGTACTTC,CASSEAYGQYF
-,TRBV5-1,TRBJ2-7,-,TGCGCCAGCAGCCCGAGTTTTGAGAGGGCCGGCTACGAGCAGTACTTC,CASSPSFERAGYEQYF
-,TRBV11-1,TRBJ1-2,few,TGTGCCAGCAGCGCACAGGGTTGGGGCGGCTACACCTTC,CASSAQGWGGYTF
TRBD1,TRBV5-5,TRBJ2-1,-,TGTGCCAGCAATTTGTGGGACAGGGATTTCAATGAGCAGTTCTTC,CASNLWDRDFNEQFF
TRBD2,TRBV10-3,TRBJ2-1,-,TGTGCCATCCTAGCGGGACTAGCGGCAATCAATGAGCAGTTCTTC,CAILAGLAAINEQFF
TRBD2,TRBV11-2,TRBJ2-1,-,TGTGCCAGCAGCTTATCCTTGGCGGGAGGTCTCCTCTCCTACAATGAGCAGTTCTTC,CASSLSLAGGLLSYNEQFF
-,TRBV6-5,TRBJ1-1,-,TGTGCCAGCAGATTACTCGTGAAGAACACTGAAGCTTTCTTT,CASRLLVKNTEAFF
-,TRBV7-8,TRBJ2-1,-,TGTGCCAGCAGCTCCGACGGGGGCTCCTACAATGAGCAGTTCTTC,CASSSDGGSYNEQFF
TRBD2,TRBV18,TRBJ2-5,medium-sized,TGTGCCAGCTCACCAGGGCGGGGGAAATACCAAGAGACCCAGTACTTC,CASSPGRGKYQETQYF
TRBD2,TRBV9,TRBJ2-1,-,TGTGCCAGCAGCGTAGACGCGCTAGCGGGAAGAAATGAGCAGTTCTTC,CASSVDALAGRNEQFF
-,TRBV27,TRBJ1-5,once,TGTGCCAGCAGTTTATTTGGGGACACCAATCAGCCCCAGCATTTT,CASSLFGDTNQPQHF